This T cell receptor (beta chain) was sequenced during a study of T cell responses to AZD1222 COVID-19 vaccine. This clone was seen a handful of times. Its antigen is not identified. V lost 5 bases, J lost 7 bases, and 9 bases lay in between. This CDR3 is built from 11 residues. The repertoire was sequenced with immunoSEQ multiplex PCR; TCRdb's copy has only in-frame clones and lacks some. The sample shows 150,000 or so clones, roughly nine tenths of them seen only once. Study-level findings and limits: Repertoire sampling was restricted to post-peak T cell response timepoints. Donors skewed white British and female; clonal diversity was possibly underestimated.

The material was peripheral blood, obtained on day 0 of AZD1222 vaccination. This TCR derives from an adult in good health. V usage is TRBV12-3 or TRBV12-4 and J usage is TRBJ2-7; D may be TRBD2 (5 bases). The CDR3 DNA sequence: TGTGCCAGCAGTCCCGGGAAAGAGCAGTACTTC. Encoded protein: CASSPGKEQYF.